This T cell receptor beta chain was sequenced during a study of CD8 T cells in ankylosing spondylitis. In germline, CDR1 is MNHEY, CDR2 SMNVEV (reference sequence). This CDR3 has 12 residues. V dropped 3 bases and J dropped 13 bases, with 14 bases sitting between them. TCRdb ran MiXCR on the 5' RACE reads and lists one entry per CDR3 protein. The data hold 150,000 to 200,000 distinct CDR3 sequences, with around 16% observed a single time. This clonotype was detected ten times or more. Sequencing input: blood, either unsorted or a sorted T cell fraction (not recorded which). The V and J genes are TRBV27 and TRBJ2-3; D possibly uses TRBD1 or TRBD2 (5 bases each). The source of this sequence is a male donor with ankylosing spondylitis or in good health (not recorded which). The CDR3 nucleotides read TGTGCCAGCAGTTTGGGACGGACAACGGAGTATTTT. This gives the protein CASSLGRTTEYF.